This passage covers 19 T cell receptor beta chains from one sample sequenced in a study of technical replicates of blood from a few donors. Libraries were prepared by immunoSEQ multiplex PCR; TCRdb keeps only in-frame clonotypes and omits some of them. The sample holds around 84,000 clones; 97% are singletons and the top ten take less than 0.2%. Specimen: T cells isolated from PBMCs. The receptors shown here come from a human donor in good health.

CDR3 protein: CASSGPQGGSYEQYF. In DNA form, the CDR3 reads TGTGCCAGCAGCGGTCCACAGGGAGGGTCCTACGAGCAGTACTTC. The chain uses TRBV7-3 and TRBJ2-7; D may be TRBD2 (7 bases). CDR3 length: 15 residues. V was pared by 5 bases and J by 1 base, with 15 bases between. CDR1 and CDR2 from the germline V gene are SGHTA and FQGTGA. Using reference TRBV7-3 and TRBJ2-7 for the parts outside the CDR3, the full variable domain is GAGVSQTPSNKVTEKGKYVELRCDPISGHTALYWYRQSLGQGPEFLIYFQGTGAADDSGLPNDRFFAVRPEGSVSTLKIQRTERGDSAVYLCASSGPQGGSYEQYFGPGTRLTVT.

This chain uses TRBV15 with TRBJ2-7; TRBD1 might be the D (6 bases). Trimming removed 0 bases from V and 5 bases from J, with 14 bases in between. Per the germline V gene, CDR1 is LNHNV and CDR2 is YYDKDF (reference sequence). This CDR3 has 15 residues. CDR3 DNA: TGTGCCACCAGCAGAGATGGTGGCAGGGGACACGAGCAGTACTTC. It yields the protein CATSRDGGRGHEQYF.

This clone was recorded once. The rearrangement links TRBV6-1 to TRBJ1-4; 7 nucleotides line up with TRBD1. The CDR3 contains 16 residues. Germline V gene sequence: CDR1 MNHNS, CDR2 SASEGT. Trimming took 3 bases from V and 0 from J; bases not matched to a gene: 4. DNA of the CDR3: TGTGCCAGCAGTGACCGGGACAGCTCAACTAATGAAAAACTGTTTTTT. Translating gives CASSDRDSSTNEKLFF.

V is TRBV9 and J is TRBJ2-7; TRBD1 agrees at 10 bases. This CDR3 comprises 14 residues. CDR1 and CDR2 from the germline V gene are SGDLS and YYNGEE. Germline trimming cut 2 bases from V and 6 bases from J; bases unmatched to any gene: 5. The CDR3 sequence: CASSVSGTGVEQYF. The CDR3 DNA reads TGTGCCAGCAGCGTTTCCGGGACAGGGGTCGAGCAGTACTTC.

V gene TRBV6-6 combines with J gene TRBJ2-7; TRBD2 agrees at 9 bases. CDR1 is MNHNY and CDR2 is SVGAGI in the germline V gene (reference sequence). Losses at the gene ends were 8 bases for V and 0 bases for J; bases not matched to a gene: 8. This CDR3 is built from 15 residues. CDR3 in DNA: TGTGCCAGCCTCCGCGGACTAGCGAACTCCTACGAGCAGTACTTC. The encoded protein is CASLRGLANSYEQYF.

This chain links TRBV11-1 with TRBJ2-1; D unresolved. Trimming stripped 1 base from V and 9 bases from J, with 4 bases between. The CDR3 spans 11 residues. The V gene's germline CDR1 is SGHAT and CDR2 FQDESV (reference sequence). In DNA form, the CDR3 reads TGTGCCAGCAGCTTAGGTCGTGAGCAGTTCTTC. Its protein product is CASSLGREQFF.

V usage is TRBV29-1 and J usage is TRBJ2-7; TRBD2 matches 10 bases. Germline lookup yields CDR1 SQVTM and CDR2 ANQGSEA. Trimming at V came to 0 bases and at J to 3 bases, leaving 5 bases not matched to a gene. The CDR3 length is 15 residues. CDR3 region: CSVEDLAGGYYEQYF. DNA for the CDR3: TGCAGCGTTGAAGATTTAGCGGGAGGCTACTACGAGCAGTACTTC.

The chain is built from TRBV7-2 and TRBJ1-2; possible D gene TRBD1, 6 bases. In germline, CDR1 is SGHTA, CDR2 FQGNSA. The CDR3 is made up of 14 amino acids. V was trimmed by 0 bases and J by 5 bases, leaving 10 bases between them. The CDR3 region is CASSLAGGAYGYTF. In DNA form, the CDR3 reads TGTGCCAGCAGCTTAGCTGGGGGGGCGTATGGCTACACCTTC. Full variable domain (missing parts from reference TRBV7-2 and TRBJ1-2): GAGVSQSPSNKVTEKGKDVELRCDPISGHTALYWYRQSLGQGLEFLIYFQGNSAPDKSGLPSDRFSAERTGGSVSTLTIQRTQQEDSAVYLCASSLAGGAYGYTFGSGTRLTVV.

This chain connects TRBV7-6 to TRBJ2-5; 11 nucleotides match TRBD1. CDR3 size: 15 residues. V dropped 3 bases and J dropped 3; count of bases not matched to a gene: 3. Germline V gene data show CDR1 as SGHVS and CDR2 as FNYEAQ. CDR3 loop: CASSFRTGGKETQYF. As DNA, the CDR3 is TGTGCCAGCAGCTTTCGGACAGGGGGCAAAGAGACCCAGTACTTC.

V is TRBV2 and J is TRBJ1-5; TRBD1 matches 7 bases. Unmatched junction bases numbered 8, after V lost 8 bases and J lost 4 bases. Germline V CDR1 and CDR2: SNHLY, FYNNEI. The CDR3 has 14 amino acids. CDR3 DNA: TGTGCCAGCTCGAGGAGGGGGCCAAATCAGCCCCAGCATTTT. Encoded protein: CASSRRGPNQPQHF.

The chain joins TRBV9 to TRBJ2-2; 8 nucleotides agree with TRBD2. With V trimmed by 3 bases and J by 4 bases, 14 bases remained unmatched. The CDR3 extends over 18 amino acids. Looked up from germline, CDR1 is SGDLS and CDR2 is YYNGEE. CDR3 amino acids: CASSGVHLARGGTGELFF. The CDR3 DNA follows: TGTGCCAGCAGCGGCGTACACCTAGCTCGGGGGGGCACCGGGGAGCTGTTTTTT.

This clone was seen a few times. V gene TRBV2 combines with J gene TRBJ1-6; D is unresolved. Trimming removed 6 bases at V and 7 bases at J, with 10 bases between. CDR3 length: 13 residues. Germline V gene sequence: CDR1 SNHLY, CDR2 FYNNEI. The chain's CDR3 is CASSPSPNSPLHF. For the CDR3, the DNA is TGTGCCAGCAGCCCTTCCCCCAATTCACCCCTCCACTTT. Filled out from reference TRBV2 and TRBJ1-6, the complete variable domain reads EPEVTQTPSHQVTQMGQEVILRCVPISNHLYFYWYRQILGQKVEFLVSFYNNEISEKSEIFDDQFSVERPDGSNFTLKIRSTKLEDSAMYFCASSPSPNSPLHFGNGTRLTVT.

V usage is TRBV5-1 and J usage is TRBJ1-2; maybe TRBD1 (5 bases). Between the trimmed V and J ends, which lost 1 base and 8 bases, there was a span of 21 bases. This CDR3 has 16 amino acids. Germline V gives CDR1 SGHRS, CDR2 YFSETQ. This chain's CDR3 is CASSLSPNSGGVGYTF. CDR3 DNA sequence: TGCGCCAGCAGCTTGTCACCAAACTCCGGAGGGGTAGGCTACACCTTC.

The chain joins TRBV27 to TRBJ1-5; unclear D gene. Germline V gives CDR1 MNHEY, CDR2 SMNVEV (reference sequence). This CDR3 is 15 amino acids long. The V end lost 4 bases, the J end lost 3 bases, and 13 bases lay between the germline ends. The CDR3 spells CASSSLAGYNQPQHF. The CDR3 nucleotides are TGTGCCAGCAGTTCATTGGCAGGATACAATCAGCCCCAGCATTTT.

This chain connects TRBV5-1 to TRBJ1-1, with 7 bases identical to TRBD1. CDR1 is SGHRS and CDR2 is YFSETQ in the germline V gene. The V and J ends lost 6 bases and 2 bases, in that order; junction bases with no gene match: 4. There are 13 residues in the CDR3. CDR3 sequence (DNA): TGCGCCAGCACCGGACAGGCTAACACTGAAGCTTTCTTT. It encodes CASTGQANTEAFF.

The chain links TRBV6-5 to TRBJ2-3; D perhaps matches TRBD2 (5 bases). The CDR3 consists of 15 residues. The germline V gene encodes CDR1 MNHEY and CDR2 SVGAGI. V was clipped by 7 bases and J by 3 bases, with 17 bases between them. CDR3 DNA: TGTGCCAGCAAGAGGGCCGCCGCGCCGACAGATACGCAGTATTTT. It specifies CASKRAAAPTDTQYF.

This clone was picked up a small number of times. The gene calls are TRBV25-1 and TRBJ1-2, with 7 bases aligning to TRBD1. The CDR3 loop spans 11 amino acids. The germline V gene has CDR1 MGHDK and CDR2 SYGVNS. This CDR3 reads CASTGPYGYTF. For the CDR3, the DNA is TGTGCTTCGACAGGGCCCTATGGCTACACCTTC.

V gene TRBV5-1 combines with J gene TRBJ1-1, with 9 bases fitting TRBD1. Losses at the gene ends were 4 bases for V and 4 bases for J; bases not matched to a gene: 5. The CDR3 has 14 residues. Germline assignment: CDR1 SGHRS and CDR2 YFSETQ. The CDR3 DNA sequence: TGCGCCAGCAGCCAAGGGACAGGGCCCACTGAAGCTTTCTTT. Amino acid sequence: CASSQGTGPTEAFF.

This clone has a single count. The chain has TRBV5-1 and TRBJ2-3, with D tentatively TRBD2 (6 bases). The V end lost 4 bases, the J end lost 4 bases, and 13 bases lay between the germline ends. The length of the CDR3 is 14 residues. Per the germline V gene, CDR1 is SGHRS and CDR2 is YFSETQ. CDR3 bases: TGCGCCAGCAGCGGAGGAGGGCTCTCAGATACGCAGTATTTT. This codes for CASSGGGLSDTQYF.